This TCR beta chain was profiled in a study of blood T cells in healthy people across ages. Whole-study findings and limits: Older age coincided with a roughly linear decline in TCR beta diversity per million T cells.

Sample-barcoded 5' priming and a J-beta primer mix drove a second PCR of 7 to 11 cycles. TCRdb processed the 5' RACE reads anew with MiXCR; each CDR3 protein has one entry. The table lists 500,000 to 550,000 distinct CDR3 sequences, under 30% of them singletons. As to this clonotype: Its antigen is as yet unknown.

Germline V lookup: CDR1 DFQATT, CDR2 SNEGSKA (reference sequence). The CDR3 covers 13 residues. Trimming removed 6 bases from V and 5 bases from J; junction bases left unmatched: 4. The data were also submitted as part of a second study, on T cells of mothers and their children. That report notes: Mother-child pairs who were related displayed a slightly higher overlap than unrelated pairs, a difference that was non-significant.

The receptor was derived from a boy aged 5-17 years in good health. Sequenced: blood. This chain joins TRBV20-1 and TRBJ2-3; TRBD2 aligns across 11 bases. CDR3 nucleotides: TGCAGTGCCATTAGCGGGGGGGAAGATACGCAGTATTTT. Translated, it gives CSAISGGEDTQYF.